Presented here are 32 T cell receptor beta chains from one specimen sequenced in a study of blood T cell repertoires in COVID-19. Assay: immunoSEQ multiplex PCR; the TCRdb copy retains only in-frame clones and omits some. This table holds roughly 350,000 clones, 88% found once. The sequencing sample was made of peripheral blood. These receptors originate from a woman aged 45-65 years with active or convalescent COVID-19.

The J gene is TRBJ1-6, the V gene TRBV4-3; 8 bases agree with TRBD1. Germline CDR1 reads LGHNA; CDR2 reads YSLEER. Trimming removed 0 bases from V and 9 bases from J; junction bases left unmatched: 7. The CDR3 loop spans 16 amino acids. This chain's CDR3 is CASSQEWTGFTSPLHF. The CDR3 DNA reads TGCGCCAGCAGCCAAGAGTGGACAGGGTTTACTTCACCCCTCCACTTT.

CDR3 region: CASSLEGDPADTQYF. CDR3 coding DNA: TGTGCCAGCAGCTTAGAGGGGGATCCGGCAGATACGCAGTATTTT. The chain carries TRBV7-8 and TRBJ2-3; D might be TRBD1 (6 bases). This CDR3 contains 15 residues. V dropped 1 base and J dropped 4 bases, with 12 bases sitting between them. The germline gives CDR1 SGHVS, CDR2 FQNEAQ.

This chain's CDR3 is CASSLGRGRLGAGELFF. Written as DNA, the CDR3 is TGTGCCAGTAGTCTTGGCAGGGGGCGCCTGGGTGCCGGGGAGCTGTTTTTT. The chain joins TRBV19 to TRBJ2-2; TRBD1 agrees at 8 bases. Germline values: CDR1 LNHDA, CDR2 SQIVND (reference sequence). Losses at the gene ends were 5 bases for V and 6 bases for J; bases not matched to a gene: 14. The CDR3 loop spans 17 amino acids. The full variable domain, in which reference TRBV19 and TRBJ2-2 provide the parts outside the CDR3, is DGGITQSPKYLFRKEGQNVTLSCEQNLNHDAMYWYRQDPGQGLRLIYYSQIVNDFQKGDIAEGYSVSREKKESFPLTVTSAQKNPTAFYLCASSLGRGRLGAGELFFGEGSRLTVL.

The chain carries TRBV19 and TRBJ2-1; D is undetermined. Trimming shortened V by 2 bases and J by 5 bases, and 4 bases separated the two germline ends. The CDR3 extends over 12 amino acids. Germline CDR1 reads LNHDA; CDR2 reads SQIVND (reference sequence). The CDR3 spells CASSIRDNEQFF. CDR3 nucleotides: TGTGCCAGTAGTATAAGAGACAATGAGCAGTTCTTC.

The rearrangement joins TRBV27 to TRBJ2-3, with 10 bases identical to TRBD2. V lost 2 bases, J lost 0 bases, and 5 bases stayed unmatched. The CDR3 consists of 17 residues. Germline loops: CDR1 MNHEY, CDR2 SMNVEV (reference sequence). CDR3 nucleotide sequence: TGTGCCAGCAGTTTAAAAACTAGCGGGGTTAGCACAGATACGCAGTATTTT. Translation gives CASSLKTSGVSTDTQYF.

This clone was seen a single time. The genes are TRBV12-3 or TRBV12-4 and TRBJ1-3; D is ambiguous. Trimming stripped 5 bases from V and 4 bases from J, with 9 bases between. The CDR3 is 13 residues long. CDR3 in amino acids: CASSVTRGNTIYF. The CDR3 DNA is TGTGCCAGCAGTGTCACGAGAGGAAACACCATATATTTT.

The chain couples TRBV7-8 to TRBJ1-5; D possibly corresponds to TRBD1 (5 bases). CDR1 and CDR2 from the germline V gene are SGHVS and FQNEAQ. The germline V and J ends were trimmed by 5 bases and 0 bases, with 11 bases remaining between them. This CDR3 is built from 15 residues. The CDR3 spells CASSLGGDSNQPQHF. The CDR3 nucleotides read TGTGCCAGCAGCCTCGGGGGGGATAGCAATCAGCCCCAGCATTTT.

In this sample, this clone turned up once. V gene TRBV25-1 combines with J gene TRBJ2-2; D ambiguous. V was shortened by 8 bases and J by 7 bases, with 11 bases between the two germline ends. The CDR3 is 12 amino acids. CDR1 is MGHDK, CDR2 SYGVNS, per germline. CDR3 sequence: CASALSGGELFF. CDR3 nucleotide sequence: TGTGCCAGCGCCCTGTCGGGCGGGGAGCTGTTTTTT.

The chain joins TRBV5-1 to TRBJ1-1; D call uncertain. Trimming shortened V by 7 bases and J by 1 base, and 17 bases separated the two germline ends. Germline V lookup: CDR1 SGHRS, CDR2 YFSETQ. The CDR3 is made up of 15 amino acids. CDR3 in DNA: TGCGCCAGCGGGAAGGGCACGGAGGAGAACACTGAAGCTTTCTTT. Amino acid sequence: CASGKGTEENTEAFF.

The V call is TRBV7-6, the J call TRBJ2-2; 8 bases map to TRBD2. Per the germline V gene, CDR1 is SGHVS and CDR2 is FNYEAQ. The junction had 7 bases not matched to a gene; V was cut back by 1 base and J by 6 bases. The CDR3 contains 16 residues. CDR3 loop: CASSLERGGLPGELFF. Written as DNA, the CDR3 is TGTGCCAGCAGCTTAGAACGGGGGGGCTTGCCCGGGGAGCTGTTTTTT. The full variable domain, in which reference TRBV7-6 and TRBJ2-2 provide the parts outside the CDR3, is GAGVSQSPRYKVTKRGQDVALRCDPISGHVSLYWYRQALGQGPEFLTYFNYEAQQDKSGLPNDRFSAERPEGSISTLTIQRTEQRDSAMYRCASSLERGGLPGELFFGEGSRLTVL.

The rearrangement links TRBV7-2 to TRBJ2-7; tentatively, D is TRBD1 (6 bases). The CDR3 runs 14 residues. Per the germline V gene, CDR1 is SGHTA and CDR2 is FQGNSA. The V end lost 3 bases, the J end lost 3 bases, and 12 bases lay between the germline ends. The CDR3: CASSFGDTVYEQYF. The CDR3 DNA is TGTGCCAGCAGCTTTGGGGACACTGTCTACGAGCAGTACTTC.

Concerning this clone: Other DNA sequences in the sample encode the same CDR3. The V call is TRBV6-2 or TRBV6-3, the J call TRBJ2-7, with 11 bases fitting TRBD2. This CDR3 comprises 14 residues. Germline-derived CDR1 and CDR2 are MNHEY and SVGEGT. Losses at the gene ends were 6 bases for V and 2 bases for J; bases not matched to a gene: 3. CDR3 residues: CASSRTSGPYEQYF. The CDR3 DNA sequence: TGTGCCAGCAGCCGGACTAGCGGGCCCTACGAGCAGTACTTC.

Regarding this clone: Sequence at one end of the junction differs from germline and may be a read error. The chain employs TRBV18 and TRBJ1-1, with D possibly matching TRBD1 (5 bases). CDR1 is KGHSH and CDR2 is LQKENI in the germline V gene. This CDR3 comprises 14 residues. The CDR3 bases are TGTGCCAGCTCACCAGCGGGAGCTATCGAGGGGACTTTTTTT. Protein product: CASSPAGAIEGTFF.

The gene calls are TRBV7-2 and TRBJ1-2; 7 positions agree with TRBD1. Germline values: CDR1 SGHTA, CDR2 FQGNSA. The CDR3 totals 13 residues. The J segment lost 7 bases and the V segment lost 5 bases, leaving 7 bases of the junction unmatched. In DNA, the CDR3 is TGTGCCAGCAGCACGGGACAGACAGCTGGCTACACCTTC. This gives the protein CASSTGQTAGYTF.

This clone was seen only once. This chain links TRBV19 with TRBJ1-5; 8 nucleotides align to TRBD1. This CDR3 has 15 residues. J lost 2 bases, V lost 5 bases, and 5 bases had no gene match. CDR1 and CDR2 from the germline V gene are LNHDA and SQIVND (reference sequence). CDR3 amino acids: CASSEDREGNQPQHF. The CDR3 DNA reads TGTGCCAGTAGTGAGGACAGGGAAGGCAATCAGCCCCAGCATTTT.

The CDR3 reads CSASLGTGLTNEKLFF. CDR3 sequence (DNA): TGCAGTGCTAGTCTAGGGACAGGGCTAACTAATGAAAAACTGTTTTTT. The rearrangement uses TRBV20-1 and TRBJ1-4, with 9 nucleotides matching TRBD1. Losses at the gene ends were 3 bases for V and 1 base for J; bases not matched to a gene: 6. CDR1 is DFQATT, CDR2 SNEGSKA, per germline (reference sequence). This CDR3 region has 16 residues.

This clone was observed a single time. This chain links TRBV7-2 with TRBJ1-3; the match to TRBD1 covers 8 bases. The CDR3 sequence is 18 residues long. CDR1 and CDR2 from the germline V gene are SGHTA and FQGNSA. V lost 1 base and J lost 1; bases outside the gene matches: 9. CDR3 nucleotides: TGTGCCAGCAGCTTAGTTGGACAGGGTCGACTTTCTGGAAACACCATATATTTT. Protein product: CASSLVGQGRLSGNTIYF. Variable domain in full (rest from reference TRBV7-2 and TRBJ1-3): GAGVSQSPSNKVTEKGKDVELRCDPISGHTALYWYRQSLGQGLEFLIYFQGNSAPDKSGLPSDRFSAERTGGSVSTLTIQRTQQEDSAVYLCASSLVGQGRLSGNTIYFGEGSWLTVV.

The CDR3 DNA reads TGTGCCTCATTTAAGCGGGGGGGCCTTACCGGGGAGCTGTTTTTT. Protein product: CASFKRGGLTGELFF. The chain has TRBV30 and TRBJ2-2; 10 bases line up with TRBD2. The CDR3 is made up of 15 amino acids. CDR1 GTSNPN and CDR2 SVGIG come from the germline V gene (reference sequence). Trimming took 7 bases from V and 5 from J; bases not matched to a gene: 10.

The chain employs TRBV11-2 and TRBJ2-1; 11 nucleotides match TRBD1. Germline V gene data show CDR1 as SGHAT and CDR2 as FQNNGV. The length of the CDR3 is 16 residues. The trim removed 3 bases at V and 8 bases at J, leaving 9 bases unmatched. The CDR3 region is CASSLIGTGGRYEQFF. The DNA for the CDR3 is TGTGCCAGCAGCTTGATAGGGACAGGGGGTCGGTATGAGCAGTTCTTC.

The DNA of the CDR3 is TGTGCCAGCAGCGAGGGACTTGCCGGCAATGAGCAGTTCTTC. This translates into CASSEGLAGNEQFF. The chain is built from TRBV9 and TRBJ2-1; D may be TRBD2 (6 bases). Germline V gene sequence: CDR1 SGDLS, CDR2 YYNGEE. The V and J ends lost 3 bases and 6 bases respectively, with 13 bases between them. The CDR3 covers 14 residues.

The V and J genes are TRBV7-3 and TRBJ1-6; D gene uncertain. The length of the CDR3 is 13 residues. The ends were cut back, 3 bases at V and 9 bases at J, with 9 bases in the middle. Germline V lookup: CDR1 SGHTA, CDR2 FQGTGA. This CDR3 is CASSFGTASPLHF. The DNA of the CDR3 is TGTGCCAGCAGCTTCGGTACCGCTTCACCCCTCCACTTT.

The rearrangement links TRBV12-5 to TRBJ2-1; D not certain. The ends were cut back, 7 bases at V and 5 bases at J, with 9 bases in the middle. This CDR3 is 12 amino acids long. Germline assignment: CDR1 LGHNT and CDR2 FRNRAP. DNA for the CDR3: TGTGCTAGTGAATGGGCAGACAATGAGCAGTTCTTC. This codes for CASEWADNEQFF.

The chain is built from TRBV19 and TRBJ1-1; possibly TRBD1 for D (5 bases). Trimming cost V 3 bases and J 2 bases, with 13 bases left between them. The germline V gene encodes CDR1 LNHDA and CDR2 SQIVND (reference sequence). CDR3 length equals 15 residues. CDR3 sequence reads: CASSISTQVNTEAFF. CDR3 sequence (DNA): TGTGCCAGTAGTATTTCAACACAGGTTAACACTGAAGCTTTCTTT. Using reference TRBV19 and TRBJ1-1 for the parts outside the CDR3, the full variable domain is DGGITQSPKYLFRKEGQNVTLSCEQNLNHDAMYWYRQDPGQGLRLIYYSQIVNDFQKGDIAEGYSVSREKKESFPLTVTSAQKNPTAFYLCASSISTQVNTEAFFGQGTRLTVV.

The rearrangement links TRBV27 to TRBJ2-3; 8 bases agree with TRBD2. The junction had 10 bases not matched to a gene; V was cut back by 5 bases and J by 6 bases. CDR1 and CDR2 from the germline V gene are MNHEY and SMNVEV (reference sequence). The CDR3 is made up of 15 amino acids. In DNA form, the CDR3 reads TGTGCCAGCAGTCCCCATAGCGGGAAGGTCGATACGCAGTATTTT. It codes for CASSPHSGKVDTQYF.

The CDR3 nucleotides read TGTGCCAGCAGTCCCGGGACAGGGTCTGATTCACCCCTCCACTTT. It encodes CASSPGTGSDSPLHF. The rearrangement joins TRBV28 to TRBJ1-6; the match to TRBD1 covers 9 bases. This CDR3 is built from 15 residues. Germline trimming cut 5 bases from V and 8 bases from J; bases unmatched to any gene: 7. Per the germline V gene, CDR1 is MDHEN and CDR2 is SYDVKM.

V and J are TRBV10-3 and TRBJ1-3; possible D gene TRBD1, 5 bases. The CDR3 runs to 16 residues. CDR1 and CDR2 (germline): ENHRY, SYGVKD. Trimming removed 2 bases from V and 0 bases from J, with 11 bases in between. The CDR3 coding sequence is TGTGCCATCAGTGAGAAAGGGGCTAACTCTGGAAACACCATATATTTT. This translates into CAISEKGANSGNTIYF.

This clone was counted a few times. The CDR3 region has the DNA TGTGCCAGCAGTTCACATACGGGGGGACAGGGTCCGCCCCAGCATTTT. Protein: CASSSHTGGQGPPQHF. V is TRBV6-2 or TRBV6-3 and J is TRBJ1-5; 9 positions match TRBD1. The CDR3 length is 16 residues. From germline, CDR1 is MNHEY and CDR2 SVGEGT. Trimming at V came to 4 bases and at J to 9 bases, leaving 13 bases not matched to a gene.

The chain uses TRBV29-1 and TRBJ2-1; possibly TRBD2 for D (6 bases). This CDR3 has 14 residues. The V end was cut by 7 bases, the J end by 5 bases, with 18 bases between. Germline V gene lookup returns CDR1 SQVTM and CDR2 ANQGSEA. In DNA, the CDR3 is TGCAGCGGTGCCGGGACTGCGATAAACAATGAGCAGTTCTTC. Translating it yields CSGAGTAINNEQFF.

This rearrangement joins TRBV3-1 (or the pseudogene TRBV3-2) to TRBJ2-7; D possibly corresponds to TRBD2 (5 bases). Germline V gene lookup returns CDR1 LGHDT and CDR2 YNNKEL (reference sequence). The CDR3 is 16 residues long. Deletions cut 1 base from V and 4 bases from J, with 17 bases between. The CDR3: CASSQVILAEVYEQYF. The CDR3 bases are TGTGCCAGCAGCCAAGTAATCCTAGCCGAGGTATACGAGCAGTACTTC.

The gene calls are TRBV4-3 and TRBJ2-1, with 7 bases identical to TRBD2. The trim removed 0 bases at V and 4 bases at J, leaving 6 bases unmatched. Germline V gene data show CDR1 as LGHNA and CDR2 as YSLEER. CDR3 size: 16 residues. This CDR3 reads CASSQEHSGGYNEQFF. CDR3 nucleotide sequence: TGCGCCAGCAGCCAAGAACATTCCGGGGGGTACAATGAGCAGTTCTTC.

V usage is TRBV30 and J usage is TRBJ2-7, with D tentatively TRBD2 (6 bases). Between the trimmed V and J ends, which lost 7 bases and 2 bases, there was a span of 9 bases. Germline lookup yields CDR1 GTSNPN and CDR2 SVGIG (reference sequence). CDR3 length: 11 residues. The chain's CDR3 is CALASAYEQYF. The CDR3 bases are TGTGCCTTAGCTAGCGCCTACGAGCAGTACTTC.

The chain uses TRBV13 and TRBJ1-3; D is possibly TRBD1 (6 bases). With 4 bases removed from V and 2 bases from J, the gap between germline ends came to 9 bases. Per the germline V gene, CDR1 is PRHDT and CDR2 is FYEKMQ (reference sequence). The CDR3 is 14 residues long. The CDR3 sequence: CASSSRTAGNTIYF. DNA for the CDR3: TGTGCCAGCAGCTCCCGGACAGCTGGAAACACCATATATTTT.